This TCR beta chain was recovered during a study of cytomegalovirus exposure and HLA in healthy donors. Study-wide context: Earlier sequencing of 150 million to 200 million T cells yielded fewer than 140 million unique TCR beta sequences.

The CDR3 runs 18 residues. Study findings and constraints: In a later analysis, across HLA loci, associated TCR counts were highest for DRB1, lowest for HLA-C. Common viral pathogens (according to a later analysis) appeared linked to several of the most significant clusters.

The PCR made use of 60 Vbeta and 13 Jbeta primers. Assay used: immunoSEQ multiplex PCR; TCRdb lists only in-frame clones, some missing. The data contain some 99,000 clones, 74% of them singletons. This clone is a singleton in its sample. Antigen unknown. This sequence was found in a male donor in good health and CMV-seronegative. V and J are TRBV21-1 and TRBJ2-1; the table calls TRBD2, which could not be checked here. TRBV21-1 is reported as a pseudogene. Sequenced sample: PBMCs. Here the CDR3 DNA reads TGTGCCAGCAGCAAAAGACGGAGGGCCAGTAGGCTCTTCAATGAGCAGTTCTTC. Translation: CASSKRRRASRLFNEQFF.